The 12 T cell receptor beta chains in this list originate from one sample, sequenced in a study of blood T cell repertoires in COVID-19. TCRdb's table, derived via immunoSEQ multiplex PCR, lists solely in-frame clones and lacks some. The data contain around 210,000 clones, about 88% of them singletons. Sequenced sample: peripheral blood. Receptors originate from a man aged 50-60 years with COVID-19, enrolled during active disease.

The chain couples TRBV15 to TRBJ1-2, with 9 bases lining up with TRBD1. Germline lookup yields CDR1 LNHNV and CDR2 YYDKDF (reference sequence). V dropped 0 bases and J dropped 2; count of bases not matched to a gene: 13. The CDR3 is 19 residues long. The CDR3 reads CATSRESGRDRESNYGYTF. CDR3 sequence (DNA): TGTGCCACCAGCAGAGAGAGCGGCCGGGACAGGGAATCAAACTATGGCTACACCTTC. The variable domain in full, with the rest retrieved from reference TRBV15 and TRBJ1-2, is DAMVIQNPRYQVTQFGKPVTLSCSQTLNHNVMYWYQQKSSQAPKLLFHYYDKDFNNEADTPDNFQSRRPNTSFCFLDIRSPGLGDTAMYLCATSRESGRDRESNYGYTFGSGTRLTVV.

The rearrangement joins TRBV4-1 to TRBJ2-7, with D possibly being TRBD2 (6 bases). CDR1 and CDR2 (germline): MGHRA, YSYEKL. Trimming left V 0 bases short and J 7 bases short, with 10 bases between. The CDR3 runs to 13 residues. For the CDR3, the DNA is TGCGCCAGCAGCCAAGAGAGTGCGGGGGAGCAGTACTTC. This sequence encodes CASSQESAGEQYF.

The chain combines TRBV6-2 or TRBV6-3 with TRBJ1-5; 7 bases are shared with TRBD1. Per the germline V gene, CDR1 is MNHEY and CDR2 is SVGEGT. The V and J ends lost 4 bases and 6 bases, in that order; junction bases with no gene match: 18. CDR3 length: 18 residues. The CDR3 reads CASSWDPETGNSAQPQHF. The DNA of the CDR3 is TGTGCCAGCAGTTGGGACCCCGAGACAGGGAATTCCGCTCAGCCCCAGCATTTT.

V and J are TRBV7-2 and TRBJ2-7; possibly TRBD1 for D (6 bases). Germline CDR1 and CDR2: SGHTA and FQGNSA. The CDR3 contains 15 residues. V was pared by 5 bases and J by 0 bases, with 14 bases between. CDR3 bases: TGTGCCAGCAGCAAAGTCACAGGGCACTCCTACGAGCAGTACTTC. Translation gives CASSKVTGHSYEQYF.

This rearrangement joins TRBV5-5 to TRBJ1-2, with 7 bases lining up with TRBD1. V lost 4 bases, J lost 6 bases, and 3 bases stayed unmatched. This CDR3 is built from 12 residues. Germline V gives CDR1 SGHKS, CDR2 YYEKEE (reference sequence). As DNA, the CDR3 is TGTGCCAGCAGCCATGACAGGGATGGCTACACCTTC. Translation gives CASSHDRDGYTF.

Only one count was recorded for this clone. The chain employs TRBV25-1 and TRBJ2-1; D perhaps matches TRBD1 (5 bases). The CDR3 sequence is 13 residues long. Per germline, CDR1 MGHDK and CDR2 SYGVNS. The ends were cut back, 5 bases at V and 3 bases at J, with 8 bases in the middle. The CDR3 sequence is CASSTRGYNEQFF. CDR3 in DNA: TGTGCCAGCAGTACAAGGGGCTACAATGAGCAGTTCTTC. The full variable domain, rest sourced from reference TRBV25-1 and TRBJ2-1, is EADIYQTPRYLVIGTGKKITLECSQTMGHDKMYWYQQDPGMELHLIHYSYGVNSTEKGDLSSESTVSRIRTEHFPLTLESARPSHTSQYLCASSTRGYNEQFFGPGTRLTVL.

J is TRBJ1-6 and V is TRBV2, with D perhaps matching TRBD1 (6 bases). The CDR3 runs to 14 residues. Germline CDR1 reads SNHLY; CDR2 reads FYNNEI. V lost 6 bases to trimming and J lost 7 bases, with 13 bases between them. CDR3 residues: CASSDDRRNSPLHF. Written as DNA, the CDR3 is TGTGCCAGCAGCGATGACAGGAGAAATTCACCCCTCCACTTT.

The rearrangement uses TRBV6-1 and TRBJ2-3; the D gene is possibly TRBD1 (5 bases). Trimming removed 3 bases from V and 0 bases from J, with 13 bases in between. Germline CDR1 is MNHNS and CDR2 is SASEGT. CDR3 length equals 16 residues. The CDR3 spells CASSEGLDASTDTQYF. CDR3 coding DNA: TGTGCCAGCAGTGAGGGGCTGGATGCTAGCACAGATACGCAGTATTTT.

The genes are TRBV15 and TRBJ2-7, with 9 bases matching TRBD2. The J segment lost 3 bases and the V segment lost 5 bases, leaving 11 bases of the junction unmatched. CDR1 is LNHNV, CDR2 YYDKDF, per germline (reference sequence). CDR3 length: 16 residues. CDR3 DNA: TGTGCCACCAGCGAGGGTAGGGCAGCGGGAGGCTACGAGCAGTACTTC. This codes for CATSEGRAAGGYEQYF.

The CDR3 DNA follows: TGCGCCAGCAGTGAGAATGGGTCTGGCAGGGAACAAGGAAACACCGGGGAGCTGTTTTTT. Translating gives CASSENGSGREQGNTGELFF. The gene calls are TRBV10-1 and TRBJ2-2; D possibly corresponds to TRBD1 (5 bases). This CDR3 comprises 20 residues. Per the germline V gene, CDR1 is WNHNN and CDR2 is SYGVQD (reference sequence). With 2 bases removed from V and 2 bases from J, the gap between germline ends came to 24 bases.

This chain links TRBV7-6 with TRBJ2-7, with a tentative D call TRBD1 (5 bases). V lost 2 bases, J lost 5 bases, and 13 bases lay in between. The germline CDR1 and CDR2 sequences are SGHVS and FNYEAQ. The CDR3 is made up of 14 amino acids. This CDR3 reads CASSLNQGFDEQYF. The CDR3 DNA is TGTGCCAGCAGCTTAAATCAGGGTTTCGACGAGCAGTACTTC.

CDR3 sequence reads: CASSLGTVSGNTIYF. CDR3 bases: TGTGCCAGCAGTTTGGGGACAGTTTCTGGAAACACCATATATTTT. The chain joins TRBV28 to TRBJ1-3; 7 bases are a match to TRBD1. CDR3 length: 15 amino acids. Germline V gene data show CDR1 as MDHEN and CDR2 as SYDVKM. Losses at the gene ends were 3 bases for V and 1 base for J; bases not matched to a gene: 3.